A selection of T cell receptor beta chains follows, all from one sample in a study of cytomegalovirus exposure and HLA in healthy donors. Repertoires were generated with immunoSEQ multiplex PCR, while TCRdb's copy carries only in-frame clones and drops some. The sample yields fewer than 150,000 clones, roughly 90% seen once. The specimen sequenced was PBMCs. The receptors derive from a man younger than 45 in good health and CMV-seronegative. The CDR3 runs from the conserved cysteine through the conserved F or W. The D gene is left open where the match is weak. The size of a clone is reported for some rows only, either as once, few or many, or as a class for expanded clones.

clone_size,d_call,v_call,j_call,cdr3_length,cdr3_nt,cdr3_aa
NA,NA,TRBV30,TRBJ1-6,13,TGTGCCTGGAGTGTAGCGGGATATTCACCCCTCCACTTT,CAWSVAGYSPLHF
once,NA,TRBV9,TRBJ2-1,15,TGTGCCAGCACCAGTACTACCAACTCCTACAATGAGCAGTTCTTC,CASTSTTNSYNEQFF
NA,NA,TRBV30,TRBJ2-4,14,TGTGCCTGGAGTGTAACACAGTCATCCGGCATTCAGTACTTC,CAWSVTQSSGIQYF
once,NA,TRBV6-4,TRBJ1-5,21,TGTGCCAGCAGTGACTCGAGAGATCCACGTGGTGCCCTTAATAGCAATCAGCCCCAGCATTTT,CASSDSRDPRGALNSNQPQHF
NA,TRBD1,TRBV2,TRBJ2-3,15,TGTGCCAGCAGAGACGACAGGGGTGGCACAGATACGCAGTATTTT,CASRDDRGGTDTQYF
NA,TRBD1,TRBV6-5,TRBJ1-2,14,TGTGCCAGCAGTTACTCGAAGGCAGGGGGTGGCTACACCTTC,CASSYSKAGGGYTF
NA,NA,TRBV9,TRBJ2-7,15,TGTGCCAGCAGCGGCGAATTAGCACCCTTCTACGAGCAGTACTTC,CASSGELAPFYEQYF
NA,TRBD1,TRBV5-4,TRBJ1-2,13,TGTGCCAGCAGCTACGACAGGGGTAGTGGCTACACCTTC,CASSYDRGSGYTF
NA,NA,TRBV9,TRBJ1-2,16,TGTGCCAGCAGCGCACGTTACGGACAGCTTAGGTGGGGCTACACCTTC,CASSARYGQLRWGYTF
NA,NA,TRBV19,TRBJ2-4,16,TGTGCCAGTAGTATATCCGGTACAGTAGCCAAAAACATTCAGTACTTC,CASSISGTVAKNIQYF
NA,TRBD2,TRBV7-9,TRBJ2-1,17,TGTGCCAGCTTGGGGCCGGGCGGCCGGGCCGCTAGCGGAGAGCAGTTCTTC,CASLGPGGRAASGEQFF
once,NA,TRBV19,TRBJ2-1,13,TGTGCCAGTAGTCCCTTAGCTGGGAATGAGCAGTTCTTC,CASSPLAGNEQFF
NA,TRBD1,TRBV5-4,TRBJ1-1,16,TGTGCCAGCAGCTTTTTTCGGGGACAGGGGGACAGTGAAGCTTTCTTT,CASSFFRGQGDSEAFF
NA,NA,TRBV6-5,TRBJ1-1,13,TGTGCCAGCAAGTGGACAGAGAACACTGAAGCTTTCTTT,CASKWTENTEAFF
NA,TRBD2,TRBV7-6,TRBJ2-3,18,TGTGCCAGCAGCTTAGGTGTCGGTAGCGGGAGGGGAGGAGATACGCAGTATTTT,CASSLGVGSGRGGDTQYF
NA,NA,TRBV2,TRBJ2-7,15,TGTGCCAGCAGTGAAGCTAGCACGCTGACGGGGGAGCAGTACTTC,CASSEASTLTGEQYF
NA,TRBD2,TRBV7-8,TRBJ2-7,16,TGTGCCAGCAGCACCCTTACTAGCGGGAGGATAGGCGAGCAGTACTTC,CASSTLTSGRIGEQYF
NA,TRBD2,TRBV4-1,TRBJ2-1,16,TGCGCCAGCAGCCAGACGACTAGCGGTTCCTACAATGAGCAGTTCTTC,CASSQTTSGSYNEQFF
NA,TRBD2,TRBV2,TRBJ2-1,16,TGTGCCAGCAGGGAGGGGACTAGCGGGGACTACAATGAGCAGTTCTTC,CASREGTSGDYNEQFF
NA,NA,TRBV18,TRBJ1-2,13,TGTGCCAGCTCACCAGCCGACAGAGAAGGCTACACCTTC,CASSPADREGYTF
NA,NA,TRBV4-3,TRBJ1-1,13,TGCGCCAGCAGCCAAGGCAGGGGCACTGAAGCTTTCTTT,CASSQGRGTEAFF
NA,TRBD2,TRBV30,TRBJ2-5,15,TGTGCCTGGAGTCCGGCAGCGGGAATGTTGGAGACCCAGTACTTC,CAWSPAAGMLETQYF
NA,NA,TRBV27,TRBJ1-5,14,TGTGCCAGCAGTTGGGGGCAGAGCAATCAGCCCCAGCATTTT,CASSWGQSNQPQHF
once,TRBD1,TRBV6-1,TRBJ2-1,19,TGTGCCAGCAGTGAGGAGGGTACTCTGGACAGGGTGAGAAACAATGAGCAGTTCTTC,CASSEEGTLDRVRNNEQFF
NA,NA,TRBV28,TRBJ1-3,15,TGTGCCAGCAGTTTATACCAGGGGAGCGTAAACACCATATATTTT,CASSLYQGSVNTIYF
NA,NA,TRBV5-1,TRBJ1-1,14,TGCGCCAGCAGCGCGGAACAGGGGAACACTGAAGCTTTCTTT,CASSAEQGNTEAFF
NA,TRBD2,TRBV5-6,TRBJ2-7,16,TGTGCCAGCAGCTTCCAGCGGGAGGGCCCCCCCTACGAGCAGTACTTC,CASSFQREGPPYEQYF
NA,TRBD1,TRBV9,TRBJ1-4,16,TGTGCCAGCAGCGTAGAGGGGGCCGGGACTAATGAAAAACTGTTTTTT,CASSVEGAGTNEKLFF
NA,TRBD1,TRBV5-1,TRBJ1-5,15,TGCGCCAGCAGCCTCGGACAGGGGGGCAATCAGCCCCAGCATTTT,CASSLGQGGNQPQHF
NA,TRBD2,TRBV28,TRBJ2-2,15,TGTGCCAGCAGGAACTCGGGACTAGTCCGCGGGGAGCTGTTTTTT,CASRNSGLVRGELFF
NA,TRBD1,TRBV30,TRBJ2-7,16,TGTGCCTGGAGTGGCCCGCTGACAGGGGGTTCCTACGAGCAGTACTTC,CAWSGPLTGGSYEQYF
NA,TRBD1,TRBV10-3,TRBJ1-6,15,TGTGCCATCGGGGGAGGGACAGGGGGCAATTCACCCCTCCACTTT,CAIGGGTGGNSPLHF
NA,NA,TRBV4-3,TRBJ2-1,16,TGCGCCAGCAGCTATCACGCACAGGGAGTTGGTAATGAGCAGTTCTTC,CASSYHAQGVGNEQFF
NA,NA,TRBV5-4,TRBJ1-2,14,TGTGCCAGCAGCTTGCGAGGGACATTGTTCGGCTACACCTTC,CASSLRGTLFGYTF
NA,NA,TRBV11-2,TRBJ1-6,17,TGTGCCAGCAGCTTAGATTTCCTAGGCTCCTATAATTCACCCCTCCACTTT,CASSLDFLGSYNSPLHF
NA,NA,TRBV18,TRBJ1-5,14,TGTGCCAGCTCGGGGGGGAAGGGCAATCAGCCCCAGCATTTT,CASSGGKGNQPQHF
NA,TRBD2,TRBV5-1,TRBJ2-1,16,TGCGCCAGCAGCTGGCCCGGGACTAGCGGATCCAATGAGCAGTTCTTC,CASSWPGTSGSNEQFF